This TCR beta chain was identified in a study of T cell changes during pregnancy in multiple sclerosis. Trimming pared 0 bases from V and 4 bases from J, leaving 4 bases between. CDR1 MGHRA and CDR2 YSYEKL come from the germline V gene. The length of the CDR3 is 14 residues. Measured with immunoSEQ multiplex PCR; TCRdb has only the in-frame clones, and not every one. Of 90,000 to 95,000 clones listed, around 90% are singletons. This TCR derives from a female donor with multiple sclerosis, enrolled in a pregnancy study. The chain joins TRBV4-1 to TRBJ2-6; no reliable D call. The sequences come from peripheral blood, collected before pregnancy. CDR3 in amino acids: CASSQDPGANVLTF. CDR3 nucleotides: TGCGCCAGCAGCCAAGACCCGGGGGCCAACGTCCTGACTTTC.